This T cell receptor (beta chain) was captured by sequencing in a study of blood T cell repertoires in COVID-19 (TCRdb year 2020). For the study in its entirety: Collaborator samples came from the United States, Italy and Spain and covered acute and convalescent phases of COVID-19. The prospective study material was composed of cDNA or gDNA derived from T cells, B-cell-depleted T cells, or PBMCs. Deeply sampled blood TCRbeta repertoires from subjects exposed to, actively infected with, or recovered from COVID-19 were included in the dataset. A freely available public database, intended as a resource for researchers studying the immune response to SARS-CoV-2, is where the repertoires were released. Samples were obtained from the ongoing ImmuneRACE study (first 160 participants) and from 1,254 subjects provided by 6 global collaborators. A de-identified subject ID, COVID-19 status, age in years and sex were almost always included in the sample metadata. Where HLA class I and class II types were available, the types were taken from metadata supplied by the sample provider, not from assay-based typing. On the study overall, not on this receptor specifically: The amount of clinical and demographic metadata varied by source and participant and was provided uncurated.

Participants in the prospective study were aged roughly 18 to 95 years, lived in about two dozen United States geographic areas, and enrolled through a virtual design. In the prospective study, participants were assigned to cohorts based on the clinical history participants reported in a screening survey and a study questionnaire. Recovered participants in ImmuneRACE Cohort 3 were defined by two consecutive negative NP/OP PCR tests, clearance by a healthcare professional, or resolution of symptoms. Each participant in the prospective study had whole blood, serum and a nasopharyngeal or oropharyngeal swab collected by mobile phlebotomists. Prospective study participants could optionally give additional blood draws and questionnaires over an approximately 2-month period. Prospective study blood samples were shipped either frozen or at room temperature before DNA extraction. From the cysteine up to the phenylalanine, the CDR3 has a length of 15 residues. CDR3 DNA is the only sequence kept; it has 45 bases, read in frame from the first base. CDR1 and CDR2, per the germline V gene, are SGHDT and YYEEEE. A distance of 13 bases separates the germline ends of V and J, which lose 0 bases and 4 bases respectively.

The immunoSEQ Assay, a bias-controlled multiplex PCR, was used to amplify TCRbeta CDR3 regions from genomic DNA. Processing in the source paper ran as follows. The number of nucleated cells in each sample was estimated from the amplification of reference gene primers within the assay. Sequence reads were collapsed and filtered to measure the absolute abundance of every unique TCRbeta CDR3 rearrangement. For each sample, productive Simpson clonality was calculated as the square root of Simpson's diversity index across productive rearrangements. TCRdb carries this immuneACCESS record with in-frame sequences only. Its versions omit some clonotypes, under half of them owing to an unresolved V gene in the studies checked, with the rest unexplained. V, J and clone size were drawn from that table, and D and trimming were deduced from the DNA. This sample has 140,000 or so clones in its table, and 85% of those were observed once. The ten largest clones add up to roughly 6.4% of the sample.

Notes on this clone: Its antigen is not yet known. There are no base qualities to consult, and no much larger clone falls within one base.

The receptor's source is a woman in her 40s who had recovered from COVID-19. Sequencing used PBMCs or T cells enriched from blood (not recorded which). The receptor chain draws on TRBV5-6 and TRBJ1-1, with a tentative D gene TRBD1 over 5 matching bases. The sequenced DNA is TGTGCCAGCAGCTTGGCGATAGGGGCGCTCACTGAAGCTTTCTTT. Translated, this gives CASSLAIGALTEAFF.